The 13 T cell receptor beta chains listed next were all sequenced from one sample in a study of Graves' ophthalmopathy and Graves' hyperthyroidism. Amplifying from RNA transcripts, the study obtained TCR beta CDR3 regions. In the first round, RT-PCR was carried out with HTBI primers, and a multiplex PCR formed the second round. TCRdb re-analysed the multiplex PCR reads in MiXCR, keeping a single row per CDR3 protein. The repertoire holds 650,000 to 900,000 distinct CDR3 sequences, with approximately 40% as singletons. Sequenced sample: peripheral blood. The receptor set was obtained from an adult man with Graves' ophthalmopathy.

DNA for the CDR3: TGTGCCAGCAGCCAAGTTGGGACAGGGATCAATCAGCCCCAGCATTTT. Translation: CASSQVGTGINQPQHF. The genes are TRBV25-1 and TRBJ1-5; 9 nucleotides line up with TRBD1. V trimming: 6 bases; J trimming: 3 bases; junction bases outside the gene matches: 9. The CDR3 extends over 16 amino acids. The germline CDR1 and CDR2 sequences are MGHDK and SYGVNS.

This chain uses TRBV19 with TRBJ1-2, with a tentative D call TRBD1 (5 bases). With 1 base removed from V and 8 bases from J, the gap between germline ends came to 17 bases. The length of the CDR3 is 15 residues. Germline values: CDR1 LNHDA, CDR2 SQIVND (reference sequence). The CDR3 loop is CASSIVGVEGVGYTF. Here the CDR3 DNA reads TGTGCCAGTAGTATAGTAGGGGTTGAAGGAGTAGGCTACACCTTC.

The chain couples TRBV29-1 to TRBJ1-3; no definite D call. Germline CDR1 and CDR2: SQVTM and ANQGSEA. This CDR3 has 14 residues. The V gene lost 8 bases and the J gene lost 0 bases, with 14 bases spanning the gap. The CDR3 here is CSSSARVSGNTIYF. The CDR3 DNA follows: TGCAGCTCCAGCGCGAGGGTCTCTGGAAACACCATATATTTT.

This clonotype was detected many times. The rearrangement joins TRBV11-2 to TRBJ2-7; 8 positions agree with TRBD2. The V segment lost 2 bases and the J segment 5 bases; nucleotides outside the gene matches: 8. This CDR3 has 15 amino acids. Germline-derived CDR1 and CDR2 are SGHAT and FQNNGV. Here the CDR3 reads CASSLSGSIGDEQYF. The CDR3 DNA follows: TGTGCCAGCAGCTTAAGCGGGAGTATCGGCGACGAGCAGTACTTC.

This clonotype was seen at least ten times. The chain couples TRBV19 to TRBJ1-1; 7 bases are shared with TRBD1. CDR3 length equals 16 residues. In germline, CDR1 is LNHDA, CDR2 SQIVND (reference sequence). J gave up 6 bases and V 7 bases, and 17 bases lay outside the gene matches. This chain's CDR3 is CASTNLMRGRVAEAFF. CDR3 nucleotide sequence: TGTGCCAGTACCAATCTGATGAGGGGGCGCGTAGCTGAAGCTTTCTTT.

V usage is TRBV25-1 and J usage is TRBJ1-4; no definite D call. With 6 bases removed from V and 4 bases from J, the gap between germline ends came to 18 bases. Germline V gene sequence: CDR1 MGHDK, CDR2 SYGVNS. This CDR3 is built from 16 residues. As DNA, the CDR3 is TGTGCCAGCAGCTGGGCGGTTTTCGGTCGTAATGAAAAACTGTTTTTT. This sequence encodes CASSWAVFGRNEKLFF.

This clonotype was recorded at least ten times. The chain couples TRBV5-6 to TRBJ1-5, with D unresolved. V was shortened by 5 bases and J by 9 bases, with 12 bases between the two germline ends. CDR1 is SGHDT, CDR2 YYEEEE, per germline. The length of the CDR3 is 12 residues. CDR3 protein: CASSLIGRPQHF. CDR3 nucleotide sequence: TGTGCCAGCAGTCTTATCGGACGGCCCCAGCATTTT.

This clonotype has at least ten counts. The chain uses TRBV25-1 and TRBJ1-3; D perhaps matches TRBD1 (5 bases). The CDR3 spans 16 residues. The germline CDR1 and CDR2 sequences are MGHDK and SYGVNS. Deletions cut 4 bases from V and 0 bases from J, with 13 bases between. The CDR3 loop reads CASSGGTVFSGNTIYF. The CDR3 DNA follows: TGTGCCAGCAGTGGAGGGACGGTCTTCTCTGGAAACACCATATATTTT. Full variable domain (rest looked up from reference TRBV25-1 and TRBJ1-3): EADIYQTPRYLVIGTGKKITLECSQTMGHDKMYWYQQDPGMELHLIHYSYGVNSTEKGDLSSESTVSRIRTEHFPLTLESARPSHTSQYLCASSGGTVFSGNTIYFGEGSWLTVV.

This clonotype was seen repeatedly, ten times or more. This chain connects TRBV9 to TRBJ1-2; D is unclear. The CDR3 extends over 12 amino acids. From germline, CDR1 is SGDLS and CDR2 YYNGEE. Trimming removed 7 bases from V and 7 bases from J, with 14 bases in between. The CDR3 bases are TGTGCCAGCGCTTGGCCAAACGCTGGCTACACCTTC. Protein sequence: CASAWPNAGYTF. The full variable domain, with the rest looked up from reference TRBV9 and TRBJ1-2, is DSGVTQTPKHLITATGQRVTLRCSPRSGDLSVYWYQQSLDQGLQFLIQYYNGEERAKGNILERFSAQQFPDLHSELNLSSLELGDSALYFCASAWPNAGYTFGSGTRLTVV.

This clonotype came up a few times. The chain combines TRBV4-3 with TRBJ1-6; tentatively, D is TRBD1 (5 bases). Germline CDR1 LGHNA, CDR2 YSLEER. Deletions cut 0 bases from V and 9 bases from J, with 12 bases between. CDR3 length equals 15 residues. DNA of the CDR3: TGCGCCAGCAGCCAAGATACCAGGGTGGGTTCACCCCTCCACTTT. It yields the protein CASSQDTRVGSPLHF.

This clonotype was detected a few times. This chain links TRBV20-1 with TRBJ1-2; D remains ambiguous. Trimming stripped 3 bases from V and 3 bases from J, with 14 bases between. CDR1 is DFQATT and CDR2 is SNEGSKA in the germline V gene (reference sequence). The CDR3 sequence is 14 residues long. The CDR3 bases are TGCAGTGCTAGGAGGACGGGAACCTACTATGGCTACACCTTC. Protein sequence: CSARRTGTYYGYTF.

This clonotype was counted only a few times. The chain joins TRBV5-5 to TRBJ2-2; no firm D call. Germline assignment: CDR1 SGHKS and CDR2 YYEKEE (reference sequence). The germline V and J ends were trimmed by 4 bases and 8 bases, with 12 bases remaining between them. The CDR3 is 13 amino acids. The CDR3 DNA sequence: TGTGCCAGCAGCCCTCATTTGACTGGGGAGCTGTTTTTT. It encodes CASSPHLTGELFF. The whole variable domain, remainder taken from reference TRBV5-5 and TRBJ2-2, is DAGVTQSPTHLIKTRGQQVTLRCSPISGHKSVSWYQQVLGQGPQFIFQYYEKEERGRGNFPDRFSARQFPNYSSELNVNALLLGDSALYLCASSPHLTGELFFGEGSRLTVL.

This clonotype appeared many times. The CDR3: CASSPGTSGLWQYF. As DNA, the CDR3 is TGTGCCAGCAGTCCAGGGACTAGCGGCCTCTGGCAGTACTTC. V is TRBV25-1 and J is TRBJ2-7, with 11 nucleotides matching TRBD2. This CDR3 contains 14 residues. The junction had 9 bases not matched to a gene; V was cut back by 5 bases and J by 9 bases. CDR1 and CDR2 (germline): MGHDK, SYGVNS.